One and the same sample provided the 29 T cell receptor beta chains below, sequenced in a study of identical twins. TCRdb recomputed calls from the 5' RACE reads with MiXCR, one row per CDR3 protein. Of a few hundred thousand distinct CDR3 sequences in the sample, roughly 8.6% are singletons; the top ten hold 2% to 2.5%. This sample also belongs to another study, concerning yellow fever vaccine responses in identical twins.

Sequences were obtained from memory (CD45RO+) T cells sorted from blood. All receptors derive from a woman aged 18-29 years in good health.

This clonotype came up many times. V and J are TRBV20-1 and TRBJ2-7, with D possibly matching TRBD2 (6 bases). The V end lost 0 bases, the J end lost 4 bases, and 13 bases lay between the germline ends. There are 14 residues in the CDR3. Germline loops: CDR1 DFQATT, CDR2 SNEGSKA (reference sequence). CDR3 loop: CSARDPTSWYEQYV. The CDR3 DNA reads as TGCAGTGCTAGAGATCCGACTAGTTGGTACGAGCAGTACGTC.

This clonotype showed up just a few times. The chain joins TRBV5-6 to TRBJ1-1; D is undetermined. Germline V gene data show CDR1 as SGHDT and CDR2 as YYEEEE. The CDR3 contains 13 residues. The V gene lost 0 bases and the J gene lost 4 bases, with 7 bases spanning the gap. The CDR3: CASSLVGVTEAFF. The CDR3 DNA is TGTGCCAGCAGCTTGGTAGGCGTCACTGAAGCTTTCTTT.

Comment on this clonotype: An end of the junction differs from the germline gene, which may be a read error. The chain carries TRBV12-3 or TRBV12-4 and TRBJ2-1; D not resolved. This CDR3 is built from 14 residues. CDR3 coding DNA: TGTGCCTGCAGTTCGCTCGGAACCTACAATGAGCAGTTCTTC. Amino acid sequence: CACSSLGTYNEQFF.

V and J are TRBV28 and TRBJ1-5; no definite D call. This CDR3 region has 13 residues. Per germline, CDR1 MDHEN and CDR2 SYDVKM. The ends were cut back, 6 bases at V and 6 bases at J, with 12 bases in the middle. As DNA, the CDR3 is TGTGCCAGCAGGTATGGAGGTTTTCAGCCCCAGCATTTT. Its translation: CASRYGGFQPQHF.

CDR3 amino acids: CSARDNRESYNYGYTF. The DNA for the CDR3 is TGCAGTGCTAGAGATAACAGGGAGAGCTATAACTATGGCTACACCTTC. This chain uses TRBV20-1 with TRBJ1-2, with a weak D call TRBD1 (6 bases). The germline V and J ends were trimmed by 0 bases and 1 base, with 15 bases remaining between them. The germline CDR1 and CDR2 sequences are DFQATT and SNEGSKA (reference sequence). The CDR3 runs to 16 residues.

The table lists this clonotype with a few counts. The V and J genes are TRBV12-3 or TRBV12-4 and TRBJ1-2; no firm D call. CDR3 length equals 13 residues. V lost 6 bases, J lost 6 bases, and 14 bases lay in between. CDR3 DNA sequence: TGTGCCAGCAGCGGACGGACTAAGGATGGCTACACCTTC. It encodes CASSGRTKDGYTF.

This chain uses TRBV5-1 with TRBJ2-7; 9 nucleotides line up with TRBD1. The V and J ends lost 4 bases and 5 bases, in that order; junction bases with no gene match: 16. The CDR3 sequence is 17 residues long. Germline assignment: CDR1 SGHRS and CDR2 YFSETQ. The CDR3 bases are TGCGCCAGCAGCGTGGGGACAGGGTCACCCCTAGGGGACGAGCAGTACGTC. The encoded protein is CASSVGTGSPLGDEQYV.

This sequence joins TRBV20-1 and TRBJ1-1, with no clear D. Germline CDR1 DFQATT, CDR2 SNEGSKA (reference sequence). Deletions cut 1 base from V and 0 bases from J, with 12 bases between. The CDR3 runs 15 residues. CDR3 DNA: TGCAGTGCTAGAGTTGTCGGCACAGTGAACACTGAAGCTTTCTTT. Translated, it gives CSARVVGTVNTEAFF.

Only a few counts were recorded for this clonotype. The chain links TRBV12-3 or TRBV12-4 to TRBJ2-3; a possible D gene is TRBD1 (5 bases). Trimming pared 4 bases from V and 2 bases from J, leaving 10 bases between. The CDR3 is 14 amino acids. Written as DNA, the CDR3 is TGTGCCAGCAGTTCGGGTGGGGCCACAGATACGCAGTATTTT. It is translated as CASSSGGATDTQYF.

Regarding this clonotype: This clone may be a read error of a much larger clone one base away. Lacking the conserved final phenylalanine or tryptophan, this CDR3 likely reflects a read error. The chain links TRBV12-3 or TRBV12-4 to TRBJ2-7; the D is unclear. The CDR3 totals 11 residues. The V end lost 3 bases, the J end lost 4 bases, and 4 bases lay between the germline ends. CDR3 amino acids: CASSLKYEQYL. The CDR3 coding sequence is TGTGCCAGCAGTTTGAAGTACGAGCAGTACTTA.

In its sample, this clonotype was seen a few times. At one end, the junction sequence differs from germline, possibly due to a read error. The chain uses TRBV3-1 and TRBJ2-2, with TRBD2 matching 8 bases. Germline V gives CDR1 LGHDT, CDR2 YNNKEL (reference sequence). This CDR3 contains 15 residues. The CDR3 spells CASRQAGAGTGELFF. For the CDR3, the DNA is TGTGCCAGCAGGCAAGCGGGAGCGGGCACCGGGGAGCTGTTTTTT.

CDR3 loop: CSARGTGPEQYV. CDR3 coding DNA: TGCAGTGCAAGAGGGACAGGGCCCGAGCAGTACGTC. J is TRBJ2-7 and V is TRBV20-1; 9 bases map to TRBD1. The CDR3 has 12 residues. Germline assignment: CDR1 DFQATT and CDR2 SNEGSKA (reference sequence).

In its sample, this clonotype was seen many times. The rearrangement uses TRBV28 and TRBJ2-4; 7 nucleotides agree with TRBD1. The CDR3 runs to 16 residues. The germline gives CDR1 MDHEN, CDR2 SYDVKM. V lost 2 bases and J lost 8; bases outside the gene matches: 12. The CDR3 DNA reads as TGTGCCAGCAGTTTACGGACAGGAGCGTTTGTTTACATTCAGTACTTC. This encodes CASSLRTGAFVYIQYF.

This clonotype was counted only a few times. The rearrangement joins TRBV6-4 to TRBJ2-1; TRBD2 matches 8 bases. V gave up 2 bases and J gave up 4 bases; unmatched junction bases: 4. The germline V gene encodes CDR1 MRHNA and CDR2 SNTAGT. This CDR3 has 15 residues. The CDR3 loop reads CASSDPSGGYNEQFF. Here the CDR3 DNA reads TGTGCCAGCAGTGACCCCAGCGGGGGATACAATGAGCAGTTCTTC.

This clonotype was counted many times. The chain links TRBV7-8 to TRBJ1-6; D call uncertain. Germline loops: CDR1 SGHVS, CDR2 FQNEAQ. Trimming cost V 5 bases and J 6 bases, with 14 bases left between them. This CDR3 region has 15 residues. The CDR3: CASSGFSGINSPLHF. The CDR3 DNA reads TGTGCCAGCAGCGGGTTTTCGGGAATTAATTCACCCCTCCACTTT.

This chain links TRBV2 with TRBJ2-1; 10 bases are a match to TRBD1. CDR1 and CDR2 (germline): SNHLY, FYNNEI. V was clipped by 7 bases and J by 3 bases; unmatched bases: 6. The CDR3 is made up of 15 amino acids. This CDR3 reads CASTLGTGVYNEQFF. In DNA, the CDR3 is TGTGCCAGCACTCTCGGGACAGGGGTCTACAATGAGCAGTTCTTC. Full variable domain (rest looked up from reference TRBV2 and TRBJ2-1): EPEVTQTPSHQVTQMGQEVILRCVPISNHLYFYWYRQILGQKVEFLVSFYNNEISEKSEIFDDQFSVERPDGSNFTLKIRSTKLEDSAMYFCASTLGTGVYNEQFFGPGTRLTVL.

This clonotype was observed a few times. The chain uses TRBV6-1 and TRBJ1-1; perhaps TRBD1 as D (6 bases). Germline CDR1 reads MNHNS; CDR2 reads SASEGT. The CDR3 is made up of 13 amino acids. With 7 bases removed from V and 6 bases from J, the gap between germline ends came to 15 bases. The CDR3 bases are TGTGCCAGCACAAAACAGGGTTTGGCTGAAGCTTTCTTT. This codes for CASTKQGLAEAFF.

This clonotype was seen repeatedly, ten times or more. The chain employs TRBV12-3 or TRBV12-4 and TRBJ2-1, with D maybe TRBD1 (6 bases). This CDR3 is built from 16 residues. Trimming removed 4 bases from V and 8 bases from J, with 21 bases in between. CDR3 nucleotide sequence: TGTGCCAGCAGTTACGGGAATAGCGACAGGTATGATGAGCAGTTCTTC. As protein: CASSYGNSDRYDEQFF.

This clonotype appeared a few times. The CDR3 spells CSAREARLRANYGYTF. The CDR3 DNA follows: TGCAGTGCTAGAGAGGCCCGACTAAGAGCTAACTATGGCTACACCTTC. The chain employs TRBV20-1 and TRBJ1-2; D not resolved. Germline loops: CDR1 DFQATT, CDR2 SNEGSKA (reference sequence). The germline V and J ends were trimmed by 0 bases and 0 bases, with 14 bases remaining between them. This CDR3 has 16 amino acids.

This clonotype has at least ten counts. The V call is TRBV9, the J call TRBJ2-3; unclear D gene. This CDR3 has 15 residues. Per the germline V gene, CDR1 is SGDLS and CDR2 is YYNGEE. The germline V and J ends were trimmed by 0 bases and 2 bases, with 10 bases remaining between them. This CDR3 is CASSVGGSHTDTQYF. Written as DNA, the CDR3 is TGTGCCAGCAGCGTAGGAGGTAGCCACACAGATACGCAGTATTTT.

The V and J genes are TRBV10-2 and TRBJ2-7; D ambiguous. Germline V CDR1 and CDR2: WSHSY, SAAADI. V was trimmed by 3 bases and J by 3 bases, leaving 9 bases between them. The CDR3 has 13 residues. The CDR3 bases are TGCGCCAGCAGTGAAGGGCCTCGCTACGAGCAGTACGTC. This translates into CASSEGPRYEQYV.

V and J are TRBV7-8 and TRBJ1-1; D gene uncertain. The CDR3 is 16 amino acids. The V end was cut by 5 bases, the J end by 0 bases, with 16 bases between. CDR1 is SGHVS and CDR2 is FQNEAQ in the germline V gene. This CDR3 reads CASSRRIVSMNTEAFF. DNA for the CDR3: TGTGCCAGCAGCCGCCGCATCGTATCCATGAACACTGAAGCTTTCTTT.

Ten or more counts support this clonotype. The chain is built from TRBV7-2 and TRBJ2-1; 11 nucleotides line up with TRBD2. V was clipped by 4 bases and J by 10 bases; unmatched bases: 6. There are 14 residues in the CDR3. Germline V CDR1 and CDR2: SGHTA, FQGNSA. The CDR3 sequence is CASSSWGLAEEQFF. The CDR3 coding sequence is TGTGCCAGCAGCTCATGGGGACTAGCGGAGGAGCAGTTCTTC. The variable domain in full, completed from reference TRBV7-2 and TRBJ2-1, reads GAGVSQSPSNKVTEKGKDVELRCDPISGHTALYWYRQSLGQGLEFLIYFQGNSAPDKSGLPSDRFSAERTGGSVSTLTIQRTQQEDSAVYLCASSSWGLAEEQFFGPGTRLTVL.

The J gene is TRBJ2-5, the V gene TRBV3-1; D gene unclear. Trimming took off 0 bases at V and 10 bases at J, with 9 bases between the two ends. The germline V gene encodes CDR1 LGHDT and CDR2 YNNKEL (reference sequence). This CDR3 contains 12 residues. CDR3 amino acids: CASSQEERSQYF. CDR3 nucleotide sequence: TGTGCCAGCAGCCAAGAGGAGAGGAGCCAGTACTTC.

The chain recombines TRBV11-2 with TRBJ1-2; weak D call: TRBD1 (6 bases). The CDR3 loop spans 13 amino acids. Deletions cut 3 bases from V and 4 bases from J, with 9 bases between. Germline V gene sequence: CDR1 SGHAT, CDR2 FQNNGV. CDR3 protein: CASSFDRSYGYTF. The CDR3 coding sequence is TGTGCCAGCAGCTTCGACAGGTCCTATGGCTACACCTTC.

The V call is TRBV7-9, the J call TRBJ1-5, with TRBD1 as a possible D gene (5 bases). CDR1 is SEHNR, CDR2 FQNEAQ, per germline (reference sequence). The CDR3 sequence is 14 residues long. Trimming cost V 5 bases and J 1 base, with 9 bases left between them. CDR3 sequence: CASSPSGSNQPQHF. The CDR3 DNA is TGTGCCAGCAGCCCTTCAGGGAGCAATCAGCCCCAGCATTTT.

The chain carries TRBV5-1 and TRBJ1-4, with TRBD1 as a possible D gene (5 bases). Trimming shortened V by 5 bases and J by 12 bases, and 14 bases separated the two germline ends. There are 12 residues in the CDR3. Germline V CDR1 and CDR2: SGHRS, YFSETQ. CDR3 protein: CASSEPWGELFF. The CDR3 region has the DNA TGCGCCAGCAGTGAGCCCTGGGGGGAACTGTTTTTT.

The DNA for the CDR3 is TGTGCCAGCAGCGGACAGGGGTACAACCAGCCCCAGCATTTT. It encodes CASSGQGYNQPQHF. V and J are TRBV6-1 and TRBJ1-5, with TRBD1 matching over 9 bases. With V trimmed by 6 bases and J by 7 bases, 7 bases remained unmatched. Germline V lookup: CDR1 MNHNS, CDR2 SASEGT. This CDR3 has 14 residues.

J is TRBJ2-7 and V is TRBV5-5; D unclear. This CDR3 spans 15 amino acids. Germline-derived CDR1 and CDR2 are SGHKS and YYEKEE (reference sequence). With 1 base removed from V and 2 bases from J, the gap between germline ends came to 13 bases. The CDR3 loop is CASSLHGPLTYEQYV. As DNA, the CDR3 is TGTGCCAGCAGCTTGCACGGGCCTCTGACCTACGAGCAGTACGTC.